Shown below are 11 T cell receptor beta chains from a single sample sequenced in a study of CD8 T cells in Susac syndrome (dated by TCRdb to between 2018 and 2020). Library preparation was by the immunoSEQ multiplex PCR assay. RNA was extracted with the RNeasy kit and about 0.5 to 1 ug was reverse transcribed using random hexamers. TCRdb reworked the public reads: Q25 trimming with fastp, MiXCR clone assembly, productive beta chains retained. CDR3 protein sequences are deduplicated, and each keeps its most common genes and DNA. The sample contains 130,000 or so distinct CDR3 sequences, around 80% of them found a single time. The ten largest clones take up 0.51% of the sample. Sample: CD8+ T cells from PBMCs. These receptors were taken from a human donor with multiple sclerosis.

The chain links TRBV7-9 to TRBJ2-5, with TRBD1 identical over 8 bases. Germline V gene lookup returns CDR1 SEHNR and CDR2 FQNEAQ (reference sequence). V trimming: 8 bases; J trimming: 5 bases; junction bases outside the gene matches: 7. The length of the CDR3 is 13 residues. The CDR3 region is CASGWTGRETQYF. For the CDR3, the DNA is TGTGCCAGCGGATGGACAGGGAGGGAGACCCAGTACTTC.

The rearrangement links TRBV27 to TRBJ2-7, with D possibly TRBD1 on 5 matching bases. The CDR3 covers 13 residues. The V and J ends lost 8 bases and 2 bases respectively, with 13 bases between them. Germline V CDR1 and CDR2: MNHEY, SMNVEV (reference sequence). This CDR3 is CASEYRTTYEQYV. The CDR3, as DNA: TGTGCCAGCGAGTACAGGACGACCTACGAGCAGTACGTC.

V and J are TRBV5-1 and TRBJ1-1; 8 bases agree with TRBD1. The CDR3 sequence is 16 residues long. Trimming cost V 3 bases and J 0 bases; bases outside gene matches: 7. CDR1 and CDR2 from the germline V gene are SGHRS and YFSETQ. The CDR3 DNA is TGCGCCAGCAGCTGGGGGACAGGAGGAATGAACACTGAAGCTTTCTTT. This sequence encodes CASSWGTGGMNTEAFF.

The chain couples TRBV19 to TRBJ1-1; no definite D call. This CDR3 is built from 11 residues. Germline V CDR1 and CDR2: LNHDA, SQIVND (reference sequence). Trimming cost V 3 bases and J 5 bases, with 4 bases left between them. The CDR3 coding sequence is TGTGCCAGTAGTATTAATACTGAAGCTTTCTTT. This sequence encodes CASSINTEAFF.

The chain employs TRBV5-4 and TRBJ2-1; the match to TRBD2 covers 12 bases. This CDR3 comprises 19 residues. Trimming cost V 4 bases and J 0 bases; bases outside gene matches: 11. CDR1 is SGHNT and CDR2 is YYREEE in the germline V gene (reference sequence). The CDR3 sequence is CASSLQGLAGFYSYNEQFF. The DNA for the CDR3 is TGTGCCAGCAGCCTCCAGGGACTAGCGGGCTTTTACTCCTACAATGAGCAGTTCTTC.

The chain recombines TRBV27 with TRBJ1-5, with D tentatively TRBD1 (5 bases). Germline-derived CDR1 and CDR2 are MNHEY and SMNVEV (reference sequence). Trimming removed 6 bases from V and 1 base from J, with 10 bases in between. The CDR3 is 14 residues long. The CDR3 reads CASRGGGSNQPQHF. CDR3 DNA: TGTGCCAGCAGGGGGGGAGGGAGCAATCAGCCCCAGCATTTT.

CDR3 sequence reads: CAWNGGMNTEAFF. In DNA, the CDR3 is TGTGCCTGGAACGGAGGGATGAACACTGAAGCTTTCTTT. The chain links TRBV30 to TRBJ1-1; no firm D call. Germline V gene lookup returns CDR1 GTSNPN and CDR2 SVGIG (reference sequence). This CDR3 region has 13 residues. Trimming took off 4 bases at V and 0 bases at J, with 9 bases between the two ends. The entire variable domain, with the rest obtained from reference TRBV30 and TRBJ1-1, is as follows: SQTIHQWPATLVQPVGSPLSLECTVEGTSNPNLYWYRQAAGRGLQLLFYSVGIGQISSEVPQNLSASRPQDRQFILSSKKLLLSDSGFYLCAWNGGMNTEAFFGQGTRLTVV.

On this clonotype: The limits of the CDR3 on the DNA are not certain, so only TCRdb's listed CDR3 is given. The chain is built from TRBV21-1 and TRBJ2-1; TRBD1 is the table's D call and was not checked against the DNA. TRBV21-1 is a pseudogene locus. The CDR3 contains 15 residues when both ends are counted. The chain's CDR3 is CASSKVGGGNNEQFF.

This chain connects TRBV7-9 to TRBJ1-3; no reliable D call. Trimming shortened V by 7 bases and J by 0 bases, and 13 bases separated the two germline ends. The CDR3 extends over 15 amino acids. Germline V gene data show CDR1 as SEHNR and CDR2 as FQNEAQ (reference sequence). For the CDR3, the DNA is TGTGCCAGCATGATCACAGCGAGCTCTGGAAACACCATATATTTT. Translation gives CASMITASSGNTIYF.

CDR3 region: CSAITSGISYEQYF. The CDR3 DNA is TGCAGTGCGATTACTAGCGGAATCTCCTACGAGCAGTACTTC. This rearrangement joins TRBV20-1 to TRBJ2-7; 8 bases are shared with TRBD2. The CDR3 covers 14 residues. Germline trimming cut 6 bases from V and 0 bases from J; bases unmatched to any gene: 7. Germline V gene sequence: CDR1 DFQATT, CDR2 SNEGSKA (reference sequence).

The CDR3 DNA reads as TGTGCCAGCAGCCCAAGACACGAAAACACTGAAGCTTTCTTT. Residues: CASSPRHENTEAFF. The V gene is TRBV13, the J gene TRBJ1-1, with D hard to call. CDR1 is PRHDT and CDR2 is FYEKMQ in the germline V gene (reference sequence). This CDR3 contains 14 residues. V was cut by 5 bases and J by 2 bases, with 12 bases left in between.